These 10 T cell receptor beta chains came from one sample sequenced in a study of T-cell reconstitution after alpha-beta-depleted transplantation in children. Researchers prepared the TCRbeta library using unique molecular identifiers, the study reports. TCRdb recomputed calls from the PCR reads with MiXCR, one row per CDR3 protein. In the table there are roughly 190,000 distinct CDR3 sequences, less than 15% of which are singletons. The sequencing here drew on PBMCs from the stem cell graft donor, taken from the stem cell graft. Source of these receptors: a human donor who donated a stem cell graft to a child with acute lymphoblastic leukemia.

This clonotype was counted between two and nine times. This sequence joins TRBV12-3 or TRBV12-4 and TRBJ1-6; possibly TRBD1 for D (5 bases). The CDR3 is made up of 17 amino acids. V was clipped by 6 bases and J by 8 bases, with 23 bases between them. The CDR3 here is CASSLGGIRGEDSPLHF. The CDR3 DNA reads TGTGCCAGCAGCCTGGGGGGTATTAGGGGCGAGGATTCACCCCTCCACTTT.

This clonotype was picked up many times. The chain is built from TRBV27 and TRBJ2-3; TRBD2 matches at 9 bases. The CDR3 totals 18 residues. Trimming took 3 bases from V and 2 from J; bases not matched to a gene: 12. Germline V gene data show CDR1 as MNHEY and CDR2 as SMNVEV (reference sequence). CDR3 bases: TGTGCCAGCAGTTTTACTCGCGGGAGGGCCTACACCACAGATACGCAGTATTTT. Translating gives CASSFTRGRAYTTDTQYF.

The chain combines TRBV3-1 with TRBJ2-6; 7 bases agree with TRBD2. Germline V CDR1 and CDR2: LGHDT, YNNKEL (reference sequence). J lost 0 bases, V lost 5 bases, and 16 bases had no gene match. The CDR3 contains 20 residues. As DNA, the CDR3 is TGTGCCAGCAGCACAAAGCGGGTCGGCGGGAGTTTCTCTGGGGCCAACGTCCTGACTTTC. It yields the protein CASSTKRVGGSFSGANVLTF.

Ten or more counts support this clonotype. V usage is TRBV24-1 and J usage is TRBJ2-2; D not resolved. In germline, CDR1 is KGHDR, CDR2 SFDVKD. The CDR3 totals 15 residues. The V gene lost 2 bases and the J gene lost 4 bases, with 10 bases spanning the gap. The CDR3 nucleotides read TGTGCCACCAGTGATTCAGGAGCTCGCACCGGGGAGCTGTTTTTT. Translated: CATSDSGARTGELFF.

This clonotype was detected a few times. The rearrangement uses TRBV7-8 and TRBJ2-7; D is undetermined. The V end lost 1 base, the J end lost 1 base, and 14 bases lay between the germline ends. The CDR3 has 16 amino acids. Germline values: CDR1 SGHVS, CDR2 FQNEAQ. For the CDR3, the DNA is TGTGCCAGCAGCTTAGGGTCAGGCCCACGGTCCTACGAGCAGTACTTC. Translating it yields CASSLGSGPRSYEQYF. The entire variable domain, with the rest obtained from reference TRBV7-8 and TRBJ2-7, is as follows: GAGVSQSPRYKVAKRGQDVALRCDPISGHVSLFWYQQALGQGPEFLTYFQNEAQLDKSGLPSDRFFAERPEGSVSTLKIQRTQQEDSAVYLCASSLGSGPRSYEQYFGPGTRLTVT.

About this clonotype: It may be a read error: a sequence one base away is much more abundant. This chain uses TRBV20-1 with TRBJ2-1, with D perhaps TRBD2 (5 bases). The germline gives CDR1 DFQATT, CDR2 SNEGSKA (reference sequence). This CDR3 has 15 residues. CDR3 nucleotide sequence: TGCAGTGCTAGATTAAGGGCTAGCAGACCCAATGGGCAGTTCTTC. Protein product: CSARLRASRPNGQFF.

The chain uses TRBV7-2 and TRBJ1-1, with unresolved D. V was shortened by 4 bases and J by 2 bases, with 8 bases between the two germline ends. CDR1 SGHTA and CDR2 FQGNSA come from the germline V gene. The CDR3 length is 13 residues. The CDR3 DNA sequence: TGTGCCAGCAGCTCTAACACCAACACTGAAGCTTTCTTT. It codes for CASSSNTNTEAFF.

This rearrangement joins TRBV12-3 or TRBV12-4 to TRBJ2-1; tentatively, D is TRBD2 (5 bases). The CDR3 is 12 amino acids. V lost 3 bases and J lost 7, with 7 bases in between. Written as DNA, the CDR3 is TGTGCCAGCAGTTTCGGGGAAAATGAGCAGTTCTTC. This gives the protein CASSFGENEQFF.

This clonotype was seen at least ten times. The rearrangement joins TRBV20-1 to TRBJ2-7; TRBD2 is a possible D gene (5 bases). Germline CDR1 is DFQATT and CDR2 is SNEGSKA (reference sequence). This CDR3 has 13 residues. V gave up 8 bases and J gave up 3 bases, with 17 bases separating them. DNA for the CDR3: TGCAGTCAGAGGGCCCAGGCCGACTACGAGCAGTACTTC. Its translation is CSQRAQADYEQYF.

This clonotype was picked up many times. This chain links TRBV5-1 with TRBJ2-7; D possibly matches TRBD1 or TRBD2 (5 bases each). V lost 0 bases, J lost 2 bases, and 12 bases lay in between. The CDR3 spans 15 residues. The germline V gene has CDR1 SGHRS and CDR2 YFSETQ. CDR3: CASSLGGTAAYEQYF. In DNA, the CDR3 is TGCGCCAGCAGCTTGGGGGGGACGGCCGCCTACGAGCAGTACTTC.